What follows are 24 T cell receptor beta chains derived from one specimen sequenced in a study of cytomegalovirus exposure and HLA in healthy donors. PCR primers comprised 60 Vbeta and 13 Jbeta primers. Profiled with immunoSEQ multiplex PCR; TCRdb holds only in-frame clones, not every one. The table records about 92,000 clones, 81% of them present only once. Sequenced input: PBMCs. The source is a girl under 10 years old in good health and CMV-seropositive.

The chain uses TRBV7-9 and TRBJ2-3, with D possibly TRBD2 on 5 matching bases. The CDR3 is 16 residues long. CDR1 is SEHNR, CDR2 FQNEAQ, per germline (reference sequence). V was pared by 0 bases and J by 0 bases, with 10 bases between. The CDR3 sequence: CASSLARADSTDTQYF. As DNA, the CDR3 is TGTGCCAGCAGCTTAGCGCGGGCGGATAGCACAGATACGCAGTATTTT.

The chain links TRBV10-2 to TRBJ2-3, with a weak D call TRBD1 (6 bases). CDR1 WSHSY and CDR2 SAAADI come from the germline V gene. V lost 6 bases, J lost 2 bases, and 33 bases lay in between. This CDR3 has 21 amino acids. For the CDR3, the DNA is TGCGCCAGCAGCCACCTCGGATTTCCGCAGGGGCCCCTCTTCTACACAGATACGCAGTATTTT. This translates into CASSHLGFPQGPLFYTDTQYF.

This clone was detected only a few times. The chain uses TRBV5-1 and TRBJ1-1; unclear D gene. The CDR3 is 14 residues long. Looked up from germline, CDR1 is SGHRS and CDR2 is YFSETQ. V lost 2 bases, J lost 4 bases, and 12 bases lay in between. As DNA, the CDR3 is TGCGCCAGCAGCTTTAATGATCCCGGCACTGAAGCTTTCTTT. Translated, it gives CASSFNDPGTEAFF.

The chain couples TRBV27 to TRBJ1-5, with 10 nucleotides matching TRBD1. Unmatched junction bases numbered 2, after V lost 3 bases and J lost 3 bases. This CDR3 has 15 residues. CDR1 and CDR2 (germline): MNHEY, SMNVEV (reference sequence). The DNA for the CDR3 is TGTGCCAGCAGTTTCGACAGGGGGCACAATCAGCCCCAGCATTTT. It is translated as CASSFDRGHNQPQHF.

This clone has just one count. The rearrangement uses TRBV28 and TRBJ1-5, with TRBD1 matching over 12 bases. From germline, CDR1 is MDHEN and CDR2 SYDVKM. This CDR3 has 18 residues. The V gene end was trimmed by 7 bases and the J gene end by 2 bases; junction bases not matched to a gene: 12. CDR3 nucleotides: TGTGCCAGCAAGTCCCGGGGACAGGGGGCGGGTGGCAATCAGCCCCAGCATTTT. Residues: CASKSRGQGAGGNQPQHF.

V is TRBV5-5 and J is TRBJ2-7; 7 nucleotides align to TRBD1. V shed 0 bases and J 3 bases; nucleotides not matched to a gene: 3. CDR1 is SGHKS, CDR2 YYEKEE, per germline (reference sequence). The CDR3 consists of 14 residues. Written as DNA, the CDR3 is TGTGCCAGCAGCTTGGCCGGGACAGACTACGAGCAGTACTTC. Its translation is CASSLAGTDYEQYF. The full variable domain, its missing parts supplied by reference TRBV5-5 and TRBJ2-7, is DAGVTQSPTHLIKTRGQQVTLRCSPISGHKSVSWYQQVLGQGPQFIFQYYEKEERGRGNFPDRFSARQFPNYSSELNVNALLLGDSALYLCASSLAGTDYEQYFGPGTRLTVT.

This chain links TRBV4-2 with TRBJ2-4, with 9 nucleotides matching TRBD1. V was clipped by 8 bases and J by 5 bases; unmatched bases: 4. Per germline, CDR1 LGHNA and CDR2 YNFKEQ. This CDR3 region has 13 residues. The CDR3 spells CASVGTGQNIQYF. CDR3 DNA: TGTGCCAGCGTCGGGACAGGGCAAAACATTCAGTACTTC.

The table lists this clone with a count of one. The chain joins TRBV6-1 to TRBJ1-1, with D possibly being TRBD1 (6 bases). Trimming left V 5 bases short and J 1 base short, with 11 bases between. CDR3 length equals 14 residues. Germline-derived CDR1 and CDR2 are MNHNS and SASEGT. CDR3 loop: CASSLARGNTEAFF. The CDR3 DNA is TGTGCCAGCAGTTTGGCCAGGGGGAACACTGAAGCTTTCTTT.

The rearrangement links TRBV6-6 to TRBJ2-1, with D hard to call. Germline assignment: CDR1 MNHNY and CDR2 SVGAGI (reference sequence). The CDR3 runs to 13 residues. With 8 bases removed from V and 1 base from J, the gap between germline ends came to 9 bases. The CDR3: CASGTDSYNEQFF. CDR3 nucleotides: TGTGCCAGCGGTACAGATTCCTACAATGAGCAGTTCTTC.

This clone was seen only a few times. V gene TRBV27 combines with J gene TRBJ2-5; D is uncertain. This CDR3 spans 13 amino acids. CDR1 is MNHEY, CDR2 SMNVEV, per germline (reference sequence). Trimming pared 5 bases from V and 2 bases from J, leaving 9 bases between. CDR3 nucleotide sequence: TGTGCCAGCAGTCCCACTCTACAAGAGACCCAGTACTTC. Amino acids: CASSPTLQETQYF.

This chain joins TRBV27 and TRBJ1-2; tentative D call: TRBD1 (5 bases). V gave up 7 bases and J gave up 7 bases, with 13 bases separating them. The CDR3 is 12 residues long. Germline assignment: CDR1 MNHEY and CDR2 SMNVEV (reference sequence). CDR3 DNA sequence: TGTGCCAGCACCCCAGGGTTCGGTGGCTACACCTTC. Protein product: CASTPGFGGYTF.

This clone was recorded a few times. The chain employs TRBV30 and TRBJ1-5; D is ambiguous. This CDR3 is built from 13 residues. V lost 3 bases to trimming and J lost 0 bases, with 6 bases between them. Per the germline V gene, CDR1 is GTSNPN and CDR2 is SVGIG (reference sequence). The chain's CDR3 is CAWRRDSNQPQHF. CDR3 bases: TGTGCCTGGAGGAGGGATAGCAATCAGCCCCAGCATTTT.

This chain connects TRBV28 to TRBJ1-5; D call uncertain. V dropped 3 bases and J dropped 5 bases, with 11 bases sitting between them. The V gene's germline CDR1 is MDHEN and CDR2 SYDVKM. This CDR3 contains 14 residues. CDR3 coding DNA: TGTGCCAGCAGTTTCCTGCGGGGAGATCAGCCCCAGCATTTT. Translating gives CASSFLRGDQPQHF.

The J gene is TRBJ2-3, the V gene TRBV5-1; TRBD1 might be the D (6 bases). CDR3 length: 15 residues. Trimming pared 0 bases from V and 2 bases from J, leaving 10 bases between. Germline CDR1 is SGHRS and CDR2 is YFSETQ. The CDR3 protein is CASSLDGTITDTQYF. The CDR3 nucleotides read TGCGCCAGCAGCTTGGATGGGACAATCACAGATACGCAGTATTTT.

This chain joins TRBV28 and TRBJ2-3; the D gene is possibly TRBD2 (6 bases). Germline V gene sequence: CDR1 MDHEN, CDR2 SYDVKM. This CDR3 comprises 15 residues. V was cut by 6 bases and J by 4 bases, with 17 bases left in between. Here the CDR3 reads CASSFAGRGSDTQYF. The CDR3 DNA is TGTGCCAGCAGCTTTGCCGGGAGAGGGTCAGATACGCAGTATTTT.

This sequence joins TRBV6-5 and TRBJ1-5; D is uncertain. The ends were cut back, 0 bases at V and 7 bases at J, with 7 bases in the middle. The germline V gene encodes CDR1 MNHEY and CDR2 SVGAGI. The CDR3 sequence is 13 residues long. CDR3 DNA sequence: TGTGCCAGCAGTTACTCCGGGGAACAGCCCCAGCATTTT. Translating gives CASSYSGEQPQHF.

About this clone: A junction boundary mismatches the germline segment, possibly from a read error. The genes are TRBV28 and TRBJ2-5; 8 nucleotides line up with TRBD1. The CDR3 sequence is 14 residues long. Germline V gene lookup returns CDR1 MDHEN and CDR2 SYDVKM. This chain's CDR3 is CASSLSGGIEAQYF. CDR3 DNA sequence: TGTGCCAGCAGTTTGTCAGGGGGCATAGAGGCCCAGTACTTC.

The CDR3 sequence is CASSLDAGGPYSTDTQYF. The CDR3 nucleotides are TGTGCCAGCAGCTTAGACGCGGGAGGGCCCTATAGCACAGATACGCAGTATTTT. The chain has TRBV11-3 and TRBJ2-3, with 9 bases fitting TRBD2. CDR3 size: 18 residues. The J segment lost 0 bases and the V segment lost 0 bases, leaving 7 bases of the junction unmatched. Per the germline V gene, CDR1 is SGHNT and CDR2 is YENEEA.

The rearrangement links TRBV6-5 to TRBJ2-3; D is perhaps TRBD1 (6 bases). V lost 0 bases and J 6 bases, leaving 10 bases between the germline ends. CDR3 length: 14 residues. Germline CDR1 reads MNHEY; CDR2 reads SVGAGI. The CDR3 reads CASSYSMGADTQYF. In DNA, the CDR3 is TGTGCCAGCAGTTACTCGATGGGGGCGGATACGCAGTATTTT.

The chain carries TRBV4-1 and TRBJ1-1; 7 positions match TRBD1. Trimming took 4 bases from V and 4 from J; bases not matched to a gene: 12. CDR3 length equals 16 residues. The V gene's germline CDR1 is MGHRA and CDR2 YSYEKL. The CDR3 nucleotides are TGCGCCAGCAGCCGCCTACCAACAGGGGTGGGCACTGAAGCTTTCTTT. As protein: CASSRLPTGVGTEAFF.

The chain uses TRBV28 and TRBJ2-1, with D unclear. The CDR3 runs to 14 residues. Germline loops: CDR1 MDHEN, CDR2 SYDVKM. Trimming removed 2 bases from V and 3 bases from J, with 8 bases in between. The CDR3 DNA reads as TGTGCCAGCAGTTTAACACAGTTCTACAATGAGCAGTTCTTC. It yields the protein CASSLTQFYNEQFF.

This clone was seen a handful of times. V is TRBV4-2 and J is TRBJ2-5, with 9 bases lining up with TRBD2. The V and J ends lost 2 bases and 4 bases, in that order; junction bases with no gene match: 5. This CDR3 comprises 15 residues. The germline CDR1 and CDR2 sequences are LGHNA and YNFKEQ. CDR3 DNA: TGTGCCAGCAGCCAAATCCTAGCGGGATCAGAGACCCAGTACTTC. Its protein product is CASSQILAGSETQYF.

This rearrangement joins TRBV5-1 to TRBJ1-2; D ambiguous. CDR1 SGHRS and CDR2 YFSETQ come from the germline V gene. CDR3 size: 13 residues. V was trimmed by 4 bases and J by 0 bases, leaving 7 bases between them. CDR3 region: CASSPGTNYGYTF. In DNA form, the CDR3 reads TGCGCCAGCAGCCCGGGTACTAACTATGGCTACACCTTC. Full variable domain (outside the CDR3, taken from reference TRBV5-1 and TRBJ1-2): KAGVTQTPRYLIKTRGQQVTLSCSPISGHRSVSWYQQTPGQGLQFLFEYFSETQRNKGNFPGRFSGRQFSNSRSEMNVSTLELGDSALYLCASSPGTNYGYTFGSGTRLTVV.

CDR3 sequence (DNA): TGTGCCAGCAGCCTCTTGGGCTACGAGCAGTACTTC. This gives the protein CASSLLGYEQYF. The chain recombines TRBV5-6 with TRBJ2-5; D unresolved. The J call could be wrong; TRBJ2-7 is a better fit for the DNA end. Looked up from germline, CDR1 is SGHDT and CDR2 is YYEEEE. This CDR3 is built from 12 residues.